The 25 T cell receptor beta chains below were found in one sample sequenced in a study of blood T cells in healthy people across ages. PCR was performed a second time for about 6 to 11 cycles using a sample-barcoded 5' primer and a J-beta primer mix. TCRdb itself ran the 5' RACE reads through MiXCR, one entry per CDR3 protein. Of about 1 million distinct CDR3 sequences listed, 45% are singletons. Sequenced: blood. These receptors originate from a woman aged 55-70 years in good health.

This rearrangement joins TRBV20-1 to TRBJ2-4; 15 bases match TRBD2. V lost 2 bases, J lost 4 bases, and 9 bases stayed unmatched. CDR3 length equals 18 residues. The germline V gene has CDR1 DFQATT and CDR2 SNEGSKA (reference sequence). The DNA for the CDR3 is TGCAGTGCTAGACACGGGACTAGCGGGAGGCCGGCGAAAAACATTCAGTACTTC. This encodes CSARHGTSGRPAKNIQYF.

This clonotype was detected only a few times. The CDR3 coding sequence is TGTGCCAGCAGCTTAAATAGCGGGAGCTCCTACGAGCAGTACTTC. Translated: CASSLNSGSSYEQYF. This sequence joins TRBV11-2 and TRBJ2-7; 9 bases are a match to TRBD2. The germline gives CDR1 SGHAT, CDR2 FQNNGV. CDR3 length: 15 amino acids. V lost 2 bases to trimming and J lost 0 bases; unmatched junction nucleotides: 2. The full variable domain, in which reference TRBV11-2 and TRBJ2-7 provide the parts outside the CDR3, is EAGVAQSPRYKIIEKRQSVAFWCNPISGHATLYWYQQILGQGPKLLIQFQNNGVVDDSQLPKDRFSAERLKGVDSTLKIQPAKLEDSAVYLCASSLNSGSSYEQYFGPGTRLTVT.

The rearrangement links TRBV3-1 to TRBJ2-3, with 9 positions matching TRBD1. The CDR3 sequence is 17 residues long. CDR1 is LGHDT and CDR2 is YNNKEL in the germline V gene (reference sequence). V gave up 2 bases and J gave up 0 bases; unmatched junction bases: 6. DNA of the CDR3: TGTGCCAGCAGCCAACAATGGGACAGGGCTAGCACAGATACGCAGTATTTT. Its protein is CASSQQWDRASTDTQYF.

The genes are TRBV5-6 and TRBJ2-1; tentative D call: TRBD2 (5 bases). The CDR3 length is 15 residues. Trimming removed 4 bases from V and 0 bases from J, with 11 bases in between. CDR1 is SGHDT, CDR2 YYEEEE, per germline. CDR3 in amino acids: CASSRGLTSYNEQFF. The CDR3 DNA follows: TGTGCCAGCAGCCGCGGACTCACCTCCTACAATGAGCAGTTCTTC.

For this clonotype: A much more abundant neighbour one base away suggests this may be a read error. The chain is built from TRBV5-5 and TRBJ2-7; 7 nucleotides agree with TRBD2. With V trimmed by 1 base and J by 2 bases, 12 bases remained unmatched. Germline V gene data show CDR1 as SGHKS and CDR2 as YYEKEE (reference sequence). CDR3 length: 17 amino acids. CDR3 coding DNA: TGTGCCAGCAGCTTGATTGTGGGAGGGCCGTATACCTACGAGCAGTACTTC. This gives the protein CASSLIVGGPYTYEQYF.

The CDR3 coding sequence is TGTGCCAGCAACGAGGGGAGGGCGGAAAAACTGTTTTTT. This sequence encodes CASNEGRAEKLFF. The chain joins TRBV21-1 to TRBJ1-4. TRBV21-1 is shown as a pseudogene. The CDR3 has 13 residues.

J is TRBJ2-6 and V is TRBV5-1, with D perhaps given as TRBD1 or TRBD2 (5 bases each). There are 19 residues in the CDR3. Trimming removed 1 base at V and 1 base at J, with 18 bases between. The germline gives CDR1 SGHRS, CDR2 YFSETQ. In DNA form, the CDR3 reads TGCGCCAGCAGCTTGTGGGCAAGGGGACGGACATCTGGGGCCAACGTCCTGACTTTC. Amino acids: CASSLWARGRTSGANVLTF.

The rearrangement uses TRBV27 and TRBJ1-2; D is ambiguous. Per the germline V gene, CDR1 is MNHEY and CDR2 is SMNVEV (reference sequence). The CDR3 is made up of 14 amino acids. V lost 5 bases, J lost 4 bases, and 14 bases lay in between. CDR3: CASSPLDGGYGYTF. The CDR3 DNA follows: TGTGCCAGCAGTCCCCTGGACGGAGGCTATGGCTACACCTTC.

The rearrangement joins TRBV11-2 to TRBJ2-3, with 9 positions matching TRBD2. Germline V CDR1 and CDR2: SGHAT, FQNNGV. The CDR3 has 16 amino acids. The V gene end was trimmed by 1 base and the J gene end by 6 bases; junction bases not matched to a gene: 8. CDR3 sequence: CASSLGGGRALDTQYF. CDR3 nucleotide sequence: TGTGCCAGCAGCTTAGGGGGCGGGAGGGCCCTTGATACGCAGTATTTT.

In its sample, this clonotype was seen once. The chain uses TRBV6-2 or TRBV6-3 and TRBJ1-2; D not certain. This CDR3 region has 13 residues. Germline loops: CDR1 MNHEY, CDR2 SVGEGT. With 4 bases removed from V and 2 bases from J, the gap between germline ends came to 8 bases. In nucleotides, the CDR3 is TGTGCCAGCAGTTCCACGTCGAACTATGGCTACACCTTC. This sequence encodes CASSSTSNYGYTF.

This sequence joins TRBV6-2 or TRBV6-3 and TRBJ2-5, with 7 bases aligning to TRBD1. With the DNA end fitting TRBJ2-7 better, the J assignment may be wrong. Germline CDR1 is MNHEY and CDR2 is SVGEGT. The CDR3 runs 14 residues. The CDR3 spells CASRKRQGFGEQYF. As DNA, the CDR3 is TGTGCCAGCAGGAAAAGACAGGGCTTTGGCGAGCAGTACTTC.

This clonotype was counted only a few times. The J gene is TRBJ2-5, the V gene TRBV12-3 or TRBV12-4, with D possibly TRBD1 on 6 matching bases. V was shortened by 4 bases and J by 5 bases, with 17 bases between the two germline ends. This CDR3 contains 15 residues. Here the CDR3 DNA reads TGTGCCAGCAGTTGGCGCCAGGGGAGAGGGGAGACCCAGTACTTC. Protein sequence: CASSWRQGRGETQYF.

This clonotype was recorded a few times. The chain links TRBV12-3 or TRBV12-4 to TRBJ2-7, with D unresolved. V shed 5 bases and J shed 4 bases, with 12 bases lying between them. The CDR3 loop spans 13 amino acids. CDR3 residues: CASSLPARYEQYF. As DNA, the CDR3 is TGTGCCAGCAGTCTTCCTGCGCGGTACGAGCAGTACTTC.

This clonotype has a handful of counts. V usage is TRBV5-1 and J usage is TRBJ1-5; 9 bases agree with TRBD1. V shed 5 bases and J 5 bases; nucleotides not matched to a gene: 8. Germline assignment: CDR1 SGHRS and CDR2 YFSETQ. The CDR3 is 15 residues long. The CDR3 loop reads CASSTTGGRDQPQHF. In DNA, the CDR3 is TGCGCCAGCAGTACTACAGGGGGCCGGGATCAGCCCCAGCATTTT.

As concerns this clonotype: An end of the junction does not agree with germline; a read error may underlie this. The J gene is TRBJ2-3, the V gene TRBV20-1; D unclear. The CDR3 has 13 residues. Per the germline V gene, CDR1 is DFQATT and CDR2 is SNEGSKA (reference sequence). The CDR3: CGAGSPQGDTQYF. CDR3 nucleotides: TGCGGTGCCGGAAGTCCCCAAGGGGATACGCAGTATTTT.

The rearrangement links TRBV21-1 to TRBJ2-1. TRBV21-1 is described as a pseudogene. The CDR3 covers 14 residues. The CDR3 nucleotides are TGTGCCAGCAGCACCCCACGGGGCTACAATGAGCAGTTCTTC. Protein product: CASSTPRGYNEQFF.

CDR3: CSVELLAGDQETQYF. CDR3 in DNA: TGCAGCGTTGAACTCTTGGCGGGAGACCAAGAGACCCAGTACTTC. The chain has TRBV29-1 and TRBJ2-5; 7 bases fit TRBD2. From germline, CDR1 is SQVTM and CDR2 ANQGSEA. The CDR3 has 15 amino acids. Trimming at V came to 2 bases and at J to 0 bases, leaving 6 bases not matched to a gene.

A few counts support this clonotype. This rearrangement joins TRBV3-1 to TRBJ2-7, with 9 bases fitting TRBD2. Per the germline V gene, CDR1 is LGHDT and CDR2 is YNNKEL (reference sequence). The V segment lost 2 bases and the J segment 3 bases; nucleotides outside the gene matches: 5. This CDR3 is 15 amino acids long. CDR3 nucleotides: TGTGCCAGCAGCCAAAACAGACTAGCGGTCTACGAGCAGTACTTC. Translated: CASSQNRLAVYEQYF.

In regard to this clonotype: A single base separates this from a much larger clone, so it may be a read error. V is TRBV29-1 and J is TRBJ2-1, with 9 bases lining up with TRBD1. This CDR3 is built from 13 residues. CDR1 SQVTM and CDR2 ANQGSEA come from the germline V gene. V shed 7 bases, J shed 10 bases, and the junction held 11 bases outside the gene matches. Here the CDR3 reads CSAGTGSHYEQFF. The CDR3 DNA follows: TGCAGCGCCGGGACAGGGTCCCACTACGAGCAGTTCTTC.

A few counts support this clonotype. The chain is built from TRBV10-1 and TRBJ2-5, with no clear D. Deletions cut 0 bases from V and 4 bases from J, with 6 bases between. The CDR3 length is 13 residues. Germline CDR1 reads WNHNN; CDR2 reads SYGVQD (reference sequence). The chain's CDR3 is CASSESGLETQYF. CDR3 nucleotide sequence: TGCGCCAGCAGTGAGTCGGGATTAGAGACCCAGTACTTC.

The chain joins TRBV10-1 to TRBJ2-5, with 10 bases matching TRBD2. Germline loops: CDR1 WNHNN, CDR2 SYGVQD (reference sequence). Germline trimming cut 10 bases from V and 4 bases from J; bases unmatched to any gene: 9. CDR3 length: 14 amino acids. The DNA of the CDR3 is TGCGCCACCGAGAGCGGGAGGGCAGGAGAGACCCAGTACTTC. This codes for CATESGRAGETQYF.

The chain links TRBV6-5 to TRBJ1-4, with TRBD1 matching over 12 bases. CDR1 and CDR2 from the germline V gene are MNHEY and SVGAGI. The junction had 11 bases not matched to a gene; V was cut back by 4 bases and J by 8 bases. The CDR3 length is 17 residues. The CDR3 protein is CASSSDRDRGLGEKLFF. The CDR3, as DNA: TGTGCCAGCAGTTCCGACCGGGACAGGGGGCTCGGGGAAAAACTGTTTTTT.

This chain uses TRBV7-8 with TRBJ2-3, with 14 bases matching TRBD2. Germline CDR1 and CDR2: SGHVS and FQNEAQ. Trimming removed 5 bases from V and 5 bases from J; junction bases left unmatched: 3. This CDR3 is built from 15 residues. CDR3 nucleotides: TGTGCCAGCAGCCGAGGACTAGCGGGAGGAGATACGCAGTATTTT. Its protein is CASSRGLAGGDTQYF.

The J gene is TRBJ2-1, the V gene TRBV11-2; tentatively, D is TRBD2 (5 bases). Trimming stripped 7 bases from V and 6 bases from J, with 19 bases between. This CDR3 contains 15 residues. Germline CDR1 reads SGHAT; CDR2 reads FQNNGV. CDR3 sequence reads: CASTDTWEWGNEQFF. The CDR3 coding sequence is TGTGCCAGCACCGATACATGGGAGTGGGGCAATGAGCAGTTCTTC.

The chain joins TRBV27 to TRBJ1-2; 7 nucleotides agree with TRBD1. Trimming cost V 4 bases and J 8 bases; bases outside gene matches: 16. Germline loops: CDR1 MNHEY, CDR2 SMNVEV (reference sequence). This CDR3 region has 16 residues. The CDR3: CASSSSTTKDRRGYTF. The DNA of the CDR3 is TGTGCCAGCAGTTCCTCGACGACCAAGGACAGGCGAGGCTACACCTTC.